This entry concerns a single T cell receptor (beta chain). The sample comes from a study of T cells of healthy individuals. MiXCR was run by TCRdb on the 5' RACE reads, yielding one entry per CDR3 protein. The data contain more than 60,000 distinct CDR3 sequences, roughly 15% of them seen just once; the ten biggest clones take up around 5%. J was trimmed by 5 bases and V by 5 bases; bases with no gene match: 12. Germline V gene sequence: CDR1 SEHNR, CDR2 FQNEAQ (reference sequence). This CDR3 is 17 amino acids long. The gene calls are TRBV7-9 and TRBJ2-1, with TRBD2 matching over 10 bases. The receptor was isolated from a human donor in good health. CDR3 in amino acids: CASSTQLLAGVNNEQFF. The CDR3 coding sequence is TGTGCCAGCAGCACCCAGCTCCTAGCGGGAGTAAACAATGAGCAGTTCTTC.